This T cell receptor beta chain was sequenced for a study of regulatory T cells in long-lasting Graves disease. Time point of the sample: newly diagnosed GD, antithyroid drugs for less than 3 months. Construction of the TCR library relied on RNA isolated from PBMCs. Sequencing libraries for TCR beta were prepared with iRepertoire HTBI primers and Arm-PCR of CDR3 regions. TCRdb passed the multiplex PCR reads through MiXCR, listing each CDR3 protein once. This table holds hundreds of thousands of distinct CDR3 sequences, around 17% found once. V was shortened by 7 bases and J by 2 bases, with 16 bases between the two germline ends. The CDR3 is 14 residues long. CDR1 and CDR2 from the germline V gene are SQVTM and ANQGSEA. Separately, the same data were catalogued under a study of T cells in Graves' hyperthyroidism and ophthalmopathy.

The source is a woman in her 30s with Graves disease. V is TRBV29-1 and J is TRBJ2-3, with unresolved D. The material was peripheral blood mononuclear cells (PBMCs), obtained at new diagnosis, from a patient treated with antithyroid drugs. The CDR3 bases are TGCAGCGGTGCTCTTGATCATAACACAGATACGCAGTATTTT. This gives the protein CSGALDHNTDTQYF.